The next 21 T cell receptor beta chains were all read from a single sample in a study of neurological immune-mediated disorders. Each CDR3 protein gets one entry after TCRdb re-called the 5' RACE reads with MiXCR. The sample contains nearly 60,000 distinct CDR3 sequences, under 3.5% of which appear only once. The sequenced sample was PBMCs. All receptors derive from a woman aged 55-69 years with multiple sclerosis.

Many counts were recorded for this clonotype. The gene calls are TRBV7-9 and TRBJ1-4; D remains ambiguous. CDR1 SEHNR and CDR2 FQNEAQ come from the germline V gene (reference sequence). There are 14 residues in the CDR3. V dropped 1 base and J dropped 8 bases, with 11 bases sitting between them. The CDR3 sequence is CASSLGAYREKLFF. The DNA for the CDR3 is TGTGCCAGCAGCTTAGGGGCCTACCGGGAAAAACTGTTTTTT.

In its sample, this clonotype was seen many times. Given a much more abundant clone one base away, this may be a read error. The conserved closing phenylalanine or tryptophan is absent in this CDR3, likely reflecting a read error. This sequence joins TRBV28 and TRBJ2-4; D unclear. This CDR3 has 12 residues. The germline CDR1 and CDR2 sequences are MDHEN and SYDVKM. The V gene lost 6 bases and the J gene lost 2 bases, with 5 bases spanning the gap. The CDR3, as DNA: TGTGCCAGCAGCCCTCCCAAAAACATTCAGTACTGC. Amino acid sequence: CASSPPKNIQYC.

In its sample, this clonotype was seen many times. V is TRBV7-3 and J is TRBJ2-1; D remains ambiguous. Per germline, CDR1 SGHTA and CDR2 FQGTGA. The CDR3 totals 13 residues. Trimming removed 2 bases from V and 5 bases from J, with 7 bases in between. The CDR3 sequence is CASSLSPDNEQFF. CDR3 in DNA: TGTGCCAGCAGCTTATCCCCAGACAATGAGCAGTTCTTC.

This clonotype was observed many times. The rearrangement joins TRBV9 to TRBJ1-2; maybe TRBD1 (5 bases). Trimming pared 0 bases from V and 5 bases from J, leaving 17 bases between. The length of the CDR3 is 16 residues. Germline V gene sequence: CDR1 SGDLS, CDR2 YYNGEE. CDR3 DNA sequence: TGTGCCAGCAGCGTAGGCGGGAGTGGTGGGACGTATGGCTACACCTTC. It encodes CASSVGGSGGTYGYTF. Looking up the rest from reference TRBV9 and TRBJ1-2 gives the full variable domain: DSGVTQTPKHLITATGQRVTLRCSPRSGDLSVYWYQQSLDQGLQFLIQYYNGEERAKGNILERFSAQQFPDLHSELNLSSLELGDSALYFCASSVGGSGGTYGYTFGSGTRLTVV.

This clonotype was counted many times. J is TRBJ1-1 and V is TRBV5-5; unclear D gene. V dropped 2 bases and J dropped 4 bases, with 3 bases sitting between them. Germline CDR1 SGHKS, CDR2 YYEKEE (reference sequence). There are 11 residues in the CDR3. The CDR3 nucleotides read TGTGCCAGCAGCTTTATCACTGAAGCTTTCTTT. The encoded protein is CASSFITEAFF.

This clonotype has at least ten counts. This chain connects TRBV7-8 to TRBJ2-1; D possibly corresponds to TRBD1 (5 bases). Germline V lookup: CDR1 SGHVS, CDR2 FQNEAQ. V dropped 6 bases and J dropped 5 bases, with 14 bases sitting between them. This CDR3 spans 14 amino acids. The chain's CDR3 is CASRGAQRDNEQFF. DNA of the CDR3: TGTGCCAGCAGAGGGGCTCAGAGAGACAATGAGCAGTTCTTC.

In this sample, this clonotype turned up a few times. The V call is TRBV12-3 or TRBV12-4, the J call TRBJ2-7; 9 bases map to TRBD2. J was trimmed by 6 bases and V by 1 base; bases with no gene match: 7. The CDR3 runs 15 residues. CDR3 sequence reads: CASSLVSGLAFEQYF. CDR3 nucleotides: TGTGCCAGCAGTTTAGTGTCGGGACTAGCCTTCGAGCAGTACTTC.

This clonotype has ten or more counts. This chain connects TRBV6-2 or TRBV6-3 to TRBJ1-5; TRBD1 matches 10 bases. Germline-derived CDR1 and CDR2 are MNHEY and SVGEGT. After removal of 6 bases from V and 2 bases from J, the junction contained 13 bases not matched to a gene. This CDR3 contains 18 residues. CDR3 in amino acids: CASRSGTGVIGRNQPQHF. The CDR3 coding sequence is TGTGCCAGCAGATCCGGGACAGGGGTTATAGGGCGCAATCAGCCCCAGCATTTT.

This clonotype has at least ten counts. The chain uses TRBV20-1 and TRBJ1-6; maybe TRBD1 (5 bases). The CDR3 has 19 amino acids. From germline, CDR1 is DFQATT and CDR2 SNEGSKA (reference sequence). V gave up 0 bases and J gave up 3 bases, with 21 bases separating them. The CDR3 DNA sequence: TGCAGTGCTAGAGATGTTAAGCGTTCAGGGTCGGGCTATAATTCACCCCTCCACTTT. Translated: CSARDVKRSGSGYNSPLHF.

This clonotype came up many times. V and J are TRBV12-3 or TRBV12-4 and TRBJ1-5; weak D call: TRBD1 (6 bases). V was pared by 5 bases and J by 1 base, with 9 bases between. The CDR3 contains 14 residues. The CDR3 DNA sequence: TGTGCCAGCAGTGACACAGGGAGCAATCAGCCCCAGCATTTT. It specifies CASSDTGSNQPQHF.

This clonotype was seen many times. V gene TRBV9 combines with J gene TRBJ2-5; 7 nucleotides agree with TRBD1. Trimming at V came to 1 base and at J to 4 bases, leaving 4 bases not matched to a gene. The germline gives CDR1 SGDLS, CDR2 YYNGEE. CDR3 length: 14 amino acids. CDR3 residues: CASSVTGASETQYF. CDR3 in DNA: TGTGCCAGCAGCGTAACAGGGGCGTCAGAGACCCAGTACTTC.

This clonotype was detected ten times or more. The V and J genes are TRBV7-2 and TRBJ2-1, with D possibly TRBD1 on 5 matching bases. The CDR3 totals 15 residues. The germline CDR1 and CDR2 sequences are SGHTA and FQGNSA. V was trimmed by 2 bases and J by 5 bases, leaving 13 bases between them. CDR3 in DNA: TGTGCCAGCAGCTTAACCCAGGGAAGGGACAATGAGCAGTTCTTC. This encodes CASSLTQGRDNEQFF.

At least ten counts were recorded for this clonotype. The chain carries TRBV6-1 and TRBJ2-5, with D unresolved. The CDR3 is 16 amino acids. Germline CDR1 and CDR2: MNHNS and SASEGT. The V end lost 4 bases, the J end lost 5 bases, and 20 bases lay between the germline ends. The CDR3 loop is CASSGPGRRLWETQYF. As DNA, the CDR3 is TGTGCCAGCAGTGGACCGGGCCGCCGCTTATGGGAGACCCAGTACTTC.

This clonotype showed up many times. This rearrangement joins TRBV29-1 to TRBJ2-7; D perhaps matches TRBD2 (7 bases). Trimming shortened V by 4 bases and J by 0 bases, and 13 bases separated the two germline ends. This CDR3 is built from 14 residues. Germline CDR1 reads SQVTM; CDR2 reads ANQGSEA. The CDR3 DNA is TGCAGCGTTGCGAGGGGGAGGGACTCCTACGAGCAGTACTTC. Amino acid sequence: CSVARGRDSYEQYF.

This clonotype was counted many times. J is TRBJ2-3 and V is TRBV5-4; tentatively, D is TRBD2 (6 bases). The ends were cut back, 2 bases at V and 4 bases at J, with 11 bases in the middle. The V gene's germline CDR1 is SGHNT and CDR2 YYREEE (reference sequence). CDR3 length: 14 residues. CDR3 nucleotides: TGTGCCAGCAGCTTACGCCGGGACTCAGATACGCAGTATTTT. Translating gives CASSLRRDSDTQYF.

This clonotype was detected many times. Written as DNA, the CDR3 is TGCAGTGCTAGAGACAGGGGTTATGGAAACACCATATATTTT. This gives the protein CSARDRGYGNTIYF. The chain uses TRBV20-1 and TRBJ1-3; TRBD1 might be the D (6 bases). V gave up 0 bases and J gave up 3 bases, with 9 bases separating them. The CDR3 totals 14 residues. Germline V gene sequence: CDR1 DFQATT, CDR2 SNEGSKA (reference sequence).

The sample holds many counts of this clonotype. The CDR3 coding sequence is TGCGCCAGCAGCCGCCGGGACAGAGATCAGCCCCAGCATTTT. Protein sequence: CASSRRDRDQPQHF. The chain uses TRBV4-1 and TRBJ1-5, with 7 bases aligning to TRBD1. Germline CDR1 MGHRA, CDR2 YSYEKL. V was pared by 4 bases and J by 5 bases, with 5 bases of the junction left unmatched. The CDR3 contains 14 residues.

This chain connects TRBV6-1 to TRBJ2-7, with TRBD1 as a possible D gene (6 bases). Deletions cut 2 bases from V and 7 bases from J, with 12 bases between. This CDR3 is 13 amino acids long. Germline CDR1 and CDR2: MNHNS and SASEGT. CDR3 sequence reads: CASSERQALEQYF. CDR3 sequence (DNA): TGTGCCAGCAGTGAAAGACAGGCCCTTGAGCAGTACTTC.

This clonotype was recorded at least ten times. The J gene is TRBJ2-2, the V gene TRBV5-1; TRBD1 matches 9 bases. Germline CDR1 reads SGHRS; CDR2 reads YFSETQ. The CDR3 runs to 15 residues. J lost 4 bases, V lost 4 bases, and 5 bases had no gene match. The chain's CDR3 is CASSGDRVATGELFF. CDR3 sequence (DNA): TGCGCCAGCAGCGGGGACAGGGTGGCCACCGGGGAGCTGTTTTTT.

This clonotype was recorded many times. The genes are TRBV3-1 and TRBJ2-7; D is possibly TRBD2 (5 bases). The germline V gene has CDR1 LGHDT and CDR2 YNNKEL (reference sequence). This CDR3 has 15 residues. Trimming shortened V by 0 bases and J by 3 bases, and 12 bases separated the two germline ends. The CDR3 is CASSQDLSSGYEQYF. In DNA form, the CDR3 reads TGTGCCAGCAGCCAAGATCTGTCGAGCGGCTACGAGCAGTACTTC.

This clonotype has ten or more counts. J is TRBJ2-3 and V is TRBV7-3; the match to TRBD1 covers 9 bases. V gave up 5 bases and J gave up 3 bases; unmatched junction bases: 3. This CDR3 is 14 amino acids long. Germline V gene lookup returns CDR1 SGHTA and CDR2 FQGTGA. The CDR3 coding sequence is TGTGCCAGCAGCCCGGGGACAGGGACAGATACGCAGTATTTT. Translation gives CASSPGTGTDTQYF.